This T cell receptor beta chain was sequenced in a study of blood T cell repertoires in COVID-19. The wider study: Sources were T cells, B-cell-depleted T cells, or PBMCs; the material itself was cDNA or gDNA.

The length of the CDR3 is 14 residues. The germline V gene encodes CDR1 SGHTA and CDR2 FQGTGA. Trimming took off 4 bases at V and 5 bases at J, with 14 bases between the two ends. Here immunoSEQ multiplex PCR was the method, and the copy in TCRdb shows in-frame clones only, minus some. This table holds about 60,000 clones, around nine tenths found once. The chain joins TRBV7-3 to TRBJ2-5, with a possible D match to TRBD2 (6 bases). This TCR was recovered from a man in his sixties with acute or convalescent COVID-19. The sequenced sample was peripheral blood. In nucleotides, the CDR3 is TGTGCCAGCAGCTCCGGCCCTGCGGGGGAGACCCAGTACTTC. This translates into CASSSGPAGETQYF.